This T cell receptor (beta chain) was captured in a study of siplizumab effects on memory and regulatory T cells. General study points: Just a small share of alloreactive clones was traced back to unstimulated subsets. Siplizumab produced a significant drop in alloreactive sequences attributable to unstimulated CD4+ memory cells.

V dropped 0 bases and J dropped 16 bases, with 21 bases sitting between them. The CDR3 runs 15 residues. The germline V gene has CDR1 LNHNV and CDR2 YYDKDF (reference sequence). Each sample had about 10^5 TCR templates assayed. TCRdb's copy holds only in-frame clones and misses some; the assay was immunoSEQ multiplex PCR. The sample records approximately 100,000 clones, roughly 93% being singletons. As regards this clone: What it binds is not known.

The specimen was Tregs sorted from blood. This sequence originates from a human donor in good health. The chain joins TRBV15 to TRBJ1-4; weak D call: TRBD1 (6 bases). The CDR3 DNA sequence: TGTGCCACCAGCAGAGATCGAGGACAGAGCCCCCGTCGGTTTTTT. Amino acid sequence: CATSRDRGQSPRRFF.